Below are 30 T cell receptor beta chains sequenced from a single sample in a study of cytomegalovirus exposure and HLA in healthy donors. PCR employed 60 Vbeta and 13 Jbeta primers. Data came from immunoSEQ multiplex PCR; TCRdb stores just in-frame clones and leaves some out. In the table there are about 270,000 clones, roughly 70% of which are singletons. Sample: PBMCs. The receptors derive from a female donor in good health and CMV-seronegative.

The rearrangement uses TRBV2 and TRBJ2-1; possibly TRBD2 for D (6 bases). Germline V gene lookup returns CDR1 SNHLY and CDR2 FYNNEI. Deletions cut 6 bases from V and 7 bases from J, with 13 bases between. The CDR3 has 13 residues. In DNA form, the CDR3 reads TGTGCCAGCAGCCTACTAGGGAGGAATGAGCAGTTCTTC. It codes for CASSLLGRNEQFF.

This clone was counted a single time. The chain recombines TRBV7-3 with TRBJ2-1, with TRBD1 identical over 9 bases. V was clipped by 5 bases and J by 8 bases; unmatched bases: 4. The CDR3 runs to 13 residues. CDR1 and CDR2 from the germline V gene are SGHTA and FQGTGA. For the CDR3, the DNA is TGTGCCAGCAGCCCACAGGGGGCGGATGAGCAGTTCTTC. Translation gives CASSPQGADEQFF.

This chain connects TRBV6-1 to TRBJ2-5; 9 bases align to TRBD2. The assigned J gene may be wrong: the sequence end matches TRBJ2-7 better. The CDR3 has 15 amino acids. CDR1 and CDR2 (germline): MNHNS, SASEGT. The CDR3 sequence: CASSERREGSYEQYF. CDR3 DNA: TGTGCCAGCAGTGAACGGCGGGAGGGCTCCTACGAGCAGTACTTC.

This clone came up a few times. The rearrangement uses TRBV30 and TRBJ1-5; 7 bases fit TRBD1. CDR1 is GTSNPN and CDR2 is SVGIG in the germline V gene (reference sequence). V trimming: 1 base; J trimming: 3 bases; junction bases outside the gene matches: 6. This CDR3 contains 15 residues. The CDR3 protein is CAWSGWGQNNQPQHF. The CDR3 DNA reads as TGTGCCTGGAGTGGGTGGGGACAGAACAATCAGCCCCAGCATTTT.

This clone was seen only a few times. The chain uses TRBV6-6 and TRBJ1-5; possibly TRBD1 for D (5 bases). This CDR3 is 16 amino acids long. Germline-derived CDR1 and CDR2 are MNHNY and SVGAGI (reference sequence). Trimming removed 2 bases at V and 0 bases at J, with 11 bases between. CDR3 sequence reads: CASSYNRDYSNQPQHF. The CDR3 region has the DNA TGTGCCAGCAGTTACAATCGGGACTATAGCAATCAGCCCCAGCATTTT.

This clone was seen only once. The chain is built from TRBV28 and TRBJ2-5, with D perhaps matching TRBD2 (6 bases). Per the germline V gene, CDR1 is MDHEN and CDR2 is SYDVKM. With 6 bases removed from V and 4 bases from J, the gap between germline ends came to 18 bases. CDR3 length: 15 amino acids. In nucleotides, the CDR3 is TGTGCCAGCAGCCAACCCGGGACTCAAGTAGAGACCCAGTACTTC. This sequence encodes CASSQPGTQVETQYF.

The chain links TRBV19 to TRBJ1-4; no reliable D call. The V gene lost 3 bases and the J gene lost 0 bases, with 11 bases spanning the gap. Per germline, CDR1 LNHDA and CDR2 SQIVND (reference sequence). This CDR3 is 16 amino acids long. The CDR3 loop reads CASSIYHTATNEKLFF. The CDR3 nucleotides are TGTGCCAGTAGTATTTATCACACCGCAACTAATGAAAAACTGTTTTTT.

The chain uses TRBV7-9 and TRBJ2-2; 14 bases map to TRBD2. Looked up from germline, CDR1 is SEHNR and CDR2 is FQNEAQ (reference sequence). Unmatched junction bases numbered 11, after V lost 5 bases and J lost 6 bases. The CDR3 has 18 residues. CDR3 nucleotide sequence: TGTGCCAGCAGCCGGACTAGCGGGAGGACATGGTCACCCGGGGAGCTGTTTTTT. Its protein product is CASSRTSGRTWSPGELFF.

This chain joins TRBV5-6 and TRBJ1-1, with 7 bases fitting TRBD1. The V gene end was trimmed by 4 bases and the J gene end by 5 bases; junction bases not matched to a gene: 5. Germline CDR1 reads SGHDT; CDR2 reads YYEEEE. This CDR3 spans 13 amino acids. The CDR3 protein is CASSPPGGTEAFF. The CDR3 bases are TGTGCCAGCAGCCCCCCAGGGGGAACTGAAGCTTTCTTT.

The genes are TRBV11-3 and TRBJ2-7; TRBD2 matches 7 bases. After removal of 2 bases from V and 1 base from J, the junction contained 5 bases not matched to a gene. The CDR3 extends over 15 amino acids. Germline V gene lookup returns CDR1 SGHNT and CDR2 YENEEA. The CDR3 DNA is TGTGCCAGCAGCTTAATCGCGGGGGTTTCCTACGAGCAGTACTTC. Its translation is CASSLIAGVSYEQYF. The whole variable domain, remainder taken from reference TRBV11-3 and TRBJ2-7, is EAGVVQSPRYKIIEKKQPVAFWCNPISGHNTLYWYLQNLGQGPELLIRYENEEAVDDSQLPKDRFSAERLKGVDSTLKIQPAELGDSAVYLCASSLIAGVSYEQYFGPGTRLTVT.

This chain connects TRBV6-1 to TRBJ2-7; 7 bases are shared with TRBD2. V shed 0 bases and J 4 bases; nucleotides not matched to a gene: 6. This CDR3 region has 15 residues. Germline V gene data show CDR1 as MNHNS and CDR2 as SASEGT. The DNA for the CDR3 is TGTGCCAGCAGTGAAGCCCGCGGGAGTCCATACGAGCAGTACTTC. This encodes CASSEARGSPYEQYF.

J is TRBJ1-2 and V is TRBV27; a weak D match, TRBD1 (6 bases). Germline V lookup: CDR1 MNHEY, CDR2 SMNVEV (reference sequence). V lost 5 bases and J 9 bases, leaving 19 bases between the germline ends. The CDR3 has 14 amino acids. CDR3: CASSPPTGPRSYTF. CDR3 DNA: TGTGCCAGCAGTCCCCCCACAGGGCCGAGGAGCTACACCTTC.

This clone was recorded a few times. This sequence joins TRBV5-6 and TRBJ1-5, with a weak D call TRBD1 (6 bases). V lost 5 bases and J lost 8, with 14 bases in between. This CDR3 contains 13 residues. CDR1 and CDR2 from the germline V gene are SGHDT and YYEEEE. CDR3 DNA sequence: TGTGCCAGCAGACCACAGGGAGACAAGCCCCAGCATTTT. Protein product: CASRPQGDKPQHF.

The rearrangement links TRBV27 to TRBJ2-7; 8 positions match TRBD2. Germline CDR1 and CDR2: MNHEY and SMNVEV (reference sequence). Germline trimming cut 0 bases from V and 5 bases from J; bases unmatched to any gene: 6. The CDR3 consists of 15 residues. The CDR3 nucleotides read TGTGCCAGCAGTTTATCCCTGAGCGGGAGAAACGAGCAGTACTTC. Amino acid sequence: CASSLSLSGRNEQYF.

This sequence joins TRBV7-8 and TRBJ2-5; 10 nucleotides align to TRBD2. The ends lost 5 bases at V and 4 bases at J; junction bases unmatched: 1. Looked up from germline, CDR1 is SGHVS and CDR2 is FQNEAQ. The CDR3 runs 13 residues. CDR3 in DNA: TGTGCCAGCAGCCGACTAGCGGGAGAGACCCAGTACTTC. Protein product: CASSRLAGETQYF.

The chain employs TRBV5-1 and TRBJ2-7, with D possibly matching TRBD1 (5 bases). V was pared by 1 base and J by 4 bases, with 15 bases between. CDR1 and CDR2 (germline): SGHRS, YFSETQ. This CDR3 has 15 amino acids. The CDR3 DNA sequence: TGCGCCAGCAGCTTGTTGCCTGACAGACCGTACGAGCAGTACTTC. It is translated as CASSLLPDRPYEQYF.

This sequence joins TRBV14 and TRBJ1-2, with TRBD1 identical over 7 bases. The length of the CDR3 is 14 residues. V shed 7 bases and J 5 bases; nucleotides not matched to a gene: 10. CDR1 is SGHDN, CDR2 FVKESK, per germline. The CDR3 coding sequence is TGTGCCAGCAAGCGAACAGGGGATATGTATGGCTACACCTTC. It translates to CASKRTGDMYGYTF. Filled out from reference TRBV14 and TRBJ1-2, the complete variable domain reads EAGVTQFPSHSVIEKGQTVTLRCDPISGHDNLYWYRRVMGKEIKFLLHFVKESKQDESGMPNNRFLAERTGGTYSTLKVQPAELEDSGVYFCASKRTGDMYGYTFGSGTRLTVV.

This clone was observed a single time. The chain is built from TRBV15 and TRBJ2-5; tentative D call: TRBD1 (6 bases). Germline V CDR1 and CDR2: LNHNV, YYDKDF (reference sequence). Deletions cut 1 base from V and 1 base from J, with 10 bases between. This CDR3 is 15 amino acids long. CDR3 in DNA: TGTGCCACCAGCAGAGTGGGGGACACCCAAGAGACCCAGTACTTC. Its protein product is CATSRVGDTQETQYF.

The chain is built from TRBV28 and TRBJ2-3; TRBD2 might be the D (6 bases). Germline V gene data show CDR1 as MDHEN and CDR2 as SYDVKM. This CDR3 is 16 amino acids long. The V end lost 1 base, the J end lost 0 bases, and 11 bases lay between the germline ends. CDR3 sequence: CASSLSGLPSTDTQYF. The CDR3 bases are TGTGCCAGCAGTTTATCGGGACTTCCTAGCACAGATACGCAGTATTTT.

This rearrangement joins TRBV10-2 to TRBJ2-1; 7 bases fit TRBD2. This CDR3 has 19 residues. In germline, CDR1 is WSHSY, CDR2 SAAADI. V lost 6 bases and J lost 2; bases outside the gene matches: 19. The DNA for the CDR3 is TGCGCCAGCAGCTTAGGAGTGGGAGGGGATACGTCACCCTACAATGAGCAGTTCTTC. Amino acid sequence: CASSLGVGGDTSPYNEQFF.

The V and J genes are TRBV25-1 and TRBJ2-5, with D possibly TRBD2 on 6 matching bases. V was shortened by 3 bases and J by 5 bases, with 19 bases between the two germline ends. Germline V gene data show CDR1 as MGHDK and CDR2 as SYGVNS. This CDR3 region has 16 residues. The CDR3 DNA is TGTGCCAGCAGTGAGACCGGCAGCGGAGGGTGGGAGACCCAGTACTTC. It codes for CASSETGSGGWETQYF.

This sequence joins TRBV7-2 and TRBJ1-2; tentatively, D is TRBD1 (6 bases). Trimming took 1 base from V and 4 from J, leaving 22 bases between them. Germline V gene lookup returns CDR1 SGHTA and CDR2 FQGNSA. CDR3 length equals 18 residues. The CDR3 DNA is TGTGCCAGCAGCTTAGGTTCGGCAGGGGCCCTAAAGGGCTATGGCTACACCTTC. It yields the protein CASSLGSAGALKGYGYTF.

The V call is TRBV28, the J call TRBJ1-3; weak D call: TRBD1 (5 bases). Trimming left V 8 bases short and J 4 bases short, with 15 bases between. The CDR3 has 14 residues. Germline CDR1 and CDR2: MDHEN and SYDVKM. The CDR3 bases are TGTGCCAGCGGTGGGGCCCGCCACGGAAACACCATATATTTT. Protein: CASGGARHGNTIYF.

On this clone: The sample has other DNA sequences that encode this CDR3 too. This chain uses TRBV4-2 with TRBJ2-5, with D uncertain. The better agreement between TRBJ2-7 and the DNA end casts doubt on the J call. Per germline, CDR1 LGHNA and CDR2 YNFKEQ. The CDR3 is 12 residues long. The CDR3 reads CASSQASYEQYF. The CDR3, as DNA: TGTGCCAGCAGCCAAGCTTCCTACGAGCAGTACTTC.

The rearrangement links TRBV27 to TRBJ2-2; D unclear. V was shortened by 6 bases and J by 3 bases, with 11 bases between the two germline ends. Germline V gene sequence: CDR1 MNHEY, CDR2 SMNVEV (reference sequence). The CDR3 is 14 residues long. CDR3 DNA sequence: TGTGCCAGCAGCCCCCTAGAGGACACCGGGGAGCTGTTTTTT. Translated: CASSPLEDTGELFF.

This clone has just a few counts. The V call is TRBV19, the J call TRBJ2-2; TRBD2 matches 8 bases. CDR3 length: 17 residues. Germline CDR1 and CDR2: LNHDA and SQIVND (reference sequence). V lost 3 bases to trimming and J lost 7 bases; unmatched junction nucleotides: 13. In nucleotides, the CDR3 is TGTGCCAGTAGTATCGGGGCGGGGGGACTTATCAACGGGGAGCTGTTTTTT. It codes for CASSIGAGGLINGELFF.

The sample holds one count of this clone. The chain uses TRBV28 and TRBJ2-5; D is uncertain. The J call may be incorrect, as the DNA end agrees better with TRBJ2-7. The CDR3 loop spans 14 amino acids. Per the germline V gene, CDR1 is MDHEN and CDR2 is SYDVKM. The CDR3 region is CASSALTALNEQYF. The CDR3 DNA sequence: TGTGCCAGCAGTGCCTTGACTGCCCTCAACGAGCAGTACTTC.

The chain carries TRBV4-1 and TRBJ2-5; the match to TRBD1 covers 9 bases. The CDR3 is 17 residues long. CDR1 is MGHRA and CDR2 is YSYEKL in the germline V gene. V gave up 0 bases and J gave up 7 bases; unmatched junction bases: 12. CDR3 sequence reads: CASSQDVQGARRLTQYF. The CDR3 DNA sequence: TGCGCCAGCAGCCAAGACGTACAGGGGGCCAGGCGGTTGACCCAGTACTTC.

The V gene is TRBV10-3, the J gene TRBJ2-5; D is possibly TRBD1 (6 bases). This CDR3 has 13 amino acids. V was cut by 10 bases and J by 4 bases, with 16 bases left in between. Germline V gene lookup returns CDR1 ENHRY and CDR2 SYGVKD. The CDR3 DNA reads TGTGCCACCTCGGGCAGGGGAAGAGAGACCCAGTACTTC. Encoded protein: CATSGRGRETQYF.

V and J are TRBV27 and TRBJ2-2; a weak D match, TRBD2 (7 bases). Trimming shortened V by 1 base and J by 6 bases, and 12 bases separated the two germline ends. Germline values: CDR1 MNHEY, CDR2 SMNVEV (reference sequence). CDR3 length: 15 residues. CDR3 nucleotide sequence: TGTGCCAGCAGTTTATATGGAGGGGGGGCCGGGGAGCTGTTTTTT. Translating it yields CASSLYGGGAGELFF.